This T cell receptor beta chain appears in the sequencing data of a study of cytomegalovirus exposure and HLA in healthy donors. Whole-study context: About 85 million unique TCRs from HLA-typed donors were held in an early release of data. About four fifths of around 400 genotyped donors fell in the Caucasian-associated ancestry cluster. Study-level points and caveats: Per a prior analysis, the majority of TCR beta V segments were productive roughly 87% or roughly 30% of the time.

Details on this clone: Its antigen remains unidentified.

Per the germline V gene, CDR1 is SEHNR and CDR2 is FQNEAQ (reference sequence). There are 14 residues in the CDR3. Trimming removed 1 base from V and 8 bases from J, with 11 bases in between. The PCR had 60 Vbeta and 13 Jbeta primers. Profiling relied on immunoSEQ multiplex PCR, and the TCRdb table lists in-frame clones only, not all of them. The specimen's table records some 76,000 clones. The source is a female donor in good health and CMV-seropositive. Input material: PBMCs. The chain carries TRBV7-9 and TRBJ1-4; the D gene is possibly TRBD1 (5 bases). The CDR3 nucleotides are TGTGCCAGCAGCTTAGACATCGGGGGGGAAAAACTGTTTTTT. Its protein is CASSLDIGGEKLFF.